This entry concerns a single T cell receptor (beta chain). Its antigen is undetermined. Only Caucasian adults living in Nashville, Tennessee served as donors. Profiled with immunoSEQ multiplex PCR; TCRdb holds only in-frame clones, not every one. The sample has some 1.1 million clones; about 80% are singletons. The CDR3 extends over 14 amino acids. Germline assignment: CDR1 KGHSH and CDR2 LQKENI. The V gene lost 4 bases and the J gene lost 6 bases, with 16 bases spanning the gap. These data come from a study of shared clonotypes between healthy human individuals. Whole-study findings and limits: Sharing across four donors was seen in around 5% of naive CD4 clonotypes. Estimated richness was generally greater in naive than memory subsets.

The specimen sequenced was memory CD4+ T cells from PBMCs. Noted subset: CD45RA-negative fraction. This chain connects TRBV18 to TRBJ2-7; TRBD1 is a possible D gene (6 bases). The TCR comes from a man aged 18 to 29 in good health. Some clones in this sample may be carry-over from other donors' samples. CDR3 sequence: CASSRGTGPGEQYF. The CDR3 DNA follows: TGTGCCAGCTCACGAGGAACAGGGCCCGGCGAGCAGTACTTC.